This T cell receptor (beta chain) was identified during a study of OX40 agonist ivuxolimab in advanced cancers. The data were produced by immunoSEQ multiplex PCR, yet TCRdb's version contains in-frame clones alone and is incomplete. The table lists some 37,000 clones, 80% to 85% of them singletons. This CDR3 contains 15 residues. The germline CDR1 and CDR2 sequences are SNHLY and FYNNEI. Trimming removed 4 bases from V and 2 bases from J, with 14 bases in between. Study-wide results and caveats: Among the nonresponders, some also had low normalized T-cell clonal expansion. At 0.1 to 3.0 mg/kg, CD4+ and CD8+ blood T cells expanded clonally by week 6.

On this clone: Its cognate antigen is unknown.

This receptor was taken from an adult with an advanced solid tumor such as melanoma, head and neck, liver or kidney cancer. Sequencing was performed on CD4+ or CD8+ T cells sorted from blood, taken in a trial of the OX40 agonist ivuxolimab. J is TRBJ2-5 and V is TRBV2, with D perhaps assigned TRBD1 or TRBD2 (5 bases each). CDR3 nucleotides: TGTGCCAGCAGTGGGGACGGTAAACCTCAAGAGACCCAGTACTTC. This encodes CASSGDGKPQETQYF.